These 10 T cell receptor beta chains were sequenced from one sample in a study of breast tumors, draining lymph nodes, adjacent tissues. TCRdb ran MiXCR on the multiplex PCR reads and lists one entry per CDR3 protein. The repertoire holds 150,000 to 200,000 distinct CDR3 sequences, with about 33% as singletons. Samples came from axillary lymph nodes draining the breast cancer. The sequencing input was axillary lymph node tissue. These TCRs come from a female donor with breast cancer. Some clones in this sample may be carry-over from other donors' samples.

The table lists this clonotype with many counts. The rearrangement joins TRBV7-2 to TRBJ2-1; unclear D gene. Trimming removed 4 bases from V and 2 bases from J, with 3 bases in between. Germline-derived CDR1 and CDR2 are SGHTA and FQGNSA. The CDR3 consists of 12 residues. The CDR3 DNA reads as TGTGCCAGCAGCTCGGCCTACAATGAGCAGTTCTTC. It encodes CASSSAYNEQFF.

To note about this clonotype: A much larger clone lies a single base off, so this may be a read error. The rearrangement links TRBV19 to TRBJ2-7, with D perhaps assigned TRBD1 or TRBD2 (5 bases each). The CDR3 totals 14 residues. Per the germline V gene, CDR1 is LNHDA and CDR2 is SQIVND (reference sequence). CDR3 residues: CAGSIGAGKDEQYF. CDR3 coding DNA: TGTGCCGGTAGTATCGGGGCCGGGAAGGACGAGCAGTACTTC. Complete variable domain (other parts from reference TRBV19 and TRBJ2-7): DGGITQSPKYLFRKEGQNVTLSCEQNLNHDAMYWYRQDPGQGLRLIYYSQIVNDFQKGDIAEGYSVSREKKESFPLTVTSAQKNPTAFYLCAGSIGAGKDEQYFGPGTRLTVT.

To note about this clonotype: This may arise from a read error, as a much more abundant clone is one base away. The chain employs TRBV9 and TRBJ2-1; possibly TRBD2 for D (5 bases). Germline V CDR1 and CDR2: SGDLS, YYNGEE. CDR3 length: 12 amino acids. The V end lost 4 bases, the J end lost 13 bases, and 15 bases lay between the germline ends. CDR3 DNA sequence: TGTGCCAGCAGCCCCCGCCACGGGGTCCAGTTCTTC. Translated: CASSPRHGVQFF.

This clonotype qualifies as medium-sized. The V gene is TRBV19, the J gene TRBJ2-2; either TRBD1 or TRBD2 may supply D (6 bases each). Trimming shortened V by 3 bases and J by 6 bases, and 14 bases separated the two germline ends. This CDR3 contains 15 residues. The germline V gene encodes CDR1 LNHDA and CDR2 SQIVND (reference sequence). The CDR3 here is CASSIVGGTAGELFF. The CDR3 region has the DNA TGTGCCAGTAGTATTGTCGGGGGCACGGCCGGGGAGCTGTTTTTT.

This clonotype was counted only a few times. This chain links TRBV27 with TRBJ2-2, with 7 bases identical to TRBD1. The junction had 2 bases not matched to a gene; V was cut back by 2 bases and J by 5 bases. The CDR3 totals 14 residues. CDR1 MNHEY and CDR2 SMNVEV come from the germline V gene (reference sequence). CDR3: CASSLTGVTGELFF. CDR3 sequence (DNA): TGTGCCAGCAGTTTAACAGGGGTTACCGGGGAGCTGTTTTTT.

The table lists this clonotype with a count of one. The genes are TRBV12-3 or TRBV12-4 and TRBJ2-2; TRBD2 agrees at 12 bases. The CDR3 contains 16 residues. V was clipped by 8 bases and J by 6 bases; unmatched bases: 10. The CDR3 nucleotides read TGTGCCAGCTGGCCCCTAGCGGGAGGGCCGGCCGGGGAGCTGTTTTTT. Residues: CASWPLAGGPAGELFF.

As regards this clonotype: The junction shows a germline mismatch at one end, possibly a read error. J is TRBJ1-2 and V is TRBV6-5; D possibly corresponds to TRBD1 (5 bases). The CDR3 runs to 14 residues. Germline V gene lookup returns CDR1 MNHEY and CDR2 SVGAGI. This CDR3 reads CGSSYGSGVYGYTF. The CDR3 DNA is TGTGGCAGCAGTTACGGTTCGGGGGTCTATGGCTACACCTTC.

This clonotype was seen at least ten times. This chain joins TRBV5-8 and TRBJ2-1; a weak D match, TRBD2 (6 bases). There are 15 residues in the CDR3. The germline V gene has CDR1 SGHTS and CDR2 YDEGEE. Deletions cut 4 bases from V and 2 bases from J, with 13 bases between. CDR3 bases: TGTGCCAGCAGCATCGACGGGAGTGCCTACAATGAGCAGTTCTTC. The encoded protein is CASSIDGSAYNEQFF.

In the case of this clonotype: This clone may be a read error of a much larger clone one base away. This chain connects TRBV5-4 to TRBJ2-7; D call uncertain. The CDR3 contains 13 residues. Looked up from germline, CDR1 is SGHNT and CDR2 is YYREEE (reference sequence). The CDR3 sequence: CASSFGQNYERYF. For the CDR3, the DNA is TGTGCCAGCAGCTTCGGGCAGAACTACGAGCGGTACTTC. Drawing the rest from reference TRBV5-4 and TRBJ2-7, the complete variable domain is ETGVTQSPTHLIKTRGQQVTLRCSSQSGHNTVSWYQQALGQGPQFIFQYYREEENGRGNFPPRFSGLQFPNYSSELNVNALELDDSALYLCASSFGQNYERYFGPGTRLTVT.

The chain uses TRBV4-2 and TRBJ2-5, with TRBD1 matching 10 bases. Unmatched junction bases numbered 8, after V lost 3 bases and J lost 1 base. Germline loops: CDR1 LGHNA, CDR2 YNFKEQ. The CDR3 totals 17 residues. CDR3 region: CASSHHGQGGFQETQYF. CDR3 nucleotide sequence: TGTGCCAGCAGCCATCACGGACAGGGGGGTTTCCAAGAGACCCAGTACTTC.